This T cell receptor beta chain is drawn from a study of cytomegalovirus exposure and HLA in healthy donors (dated by TCRdb to about 2017). General notes on the study: According to an earlier analysis of 587 of the donors, about 190 million T cells yielded 90 million to 130 million unique TCR beta sequences and roughly 280 Gb of sequence data. The study profiled the T cell repertoires of fewer than 850 subjects by immunosequencing and related them to cytomegalovirus serostatus. The number of typed donors differed by locus: roughly 629-640 for A, B, C, DRB1 and DQB1; 500 to 550 for DQA1; roughly 600 for DPA1; and some 430 for DPB1. In an earlier analysis of 500 to 650 of the donors, high-throughput TCR beta sequencing was used to judge whether each TCR beta V gene segment behaved as functional or pseudogenic. A later genetic analysis took genome-wide SNP genotypes for about 55% of the 666 donors and used that subset as a discovery cohort. HLA typing covered class I and class II loci at four-digit resolution. To study patterns of TCR occurrence, a later analysis re-analyzed previously published TCR beta repertoires from 650 to 750 donors and added high-resolution HLA genotyping. Besides the first cohort of 666 subjects, a separate validation cohort made up of 120 different subjects was used. To predict cytomegalovirus infection status, the study combined high-throughput TCR immunosequencing, statistical association of individual TCRs with disease status, and machine learning. The study aimed to test whether signatures of past pathogen exposure could be identified by cataloging public T cell receptors. An early release that covered 500 to 800 HLA-typed donors contained about 300 gigabases of sequencing data and tens of millions of unique TCR sequences. The later analysis used no new phenotypic data to find candidate immune exposures, relying instead on TCR beta sequences and their occurrence across donors. Donor age, sex, ethnicity and CMV serostatus were compiled together with the repertoire data. Every repertoire in the discovery cohort had been generated on one and the same sequencing platform. Roughly 5 DR-DQ haplotypes were treated as single units for association and clustering because of strong linkage in the cohort. Of the roughly 410 genotyped donors, 75% to 85% were placed in the genetic ancestry cluster associated with self-reported Caucasian donors. On average, roughly 200,000 unique TCR beta nucleotide sequences were sequenced per donor among 300 to 500 genotyped donors of the cohort, with 15% to 20% of those sequences being non-productive. Points the paper makes about the study in general: Because some donors lacked HLA typing at each locus, the association tests relied only on the typed subset. This cohort had only TCR beta chains sequenced, and the lack of alpha or paired-chain data limited which features could be detected. Most CMV-associated TCR beta chains appeared to be HLA-restricted in a later analysis, and the HLA associations seemed to be driven largely by CMV exposure. Some IMGT-functional V segments, including TRBV6-2 and TRBV6-3, could not be told apart with the 87-base-pair reads, so those segments were excluded. In vitro tests confirmed that a few of the cytomegalovirus-associated TCR beta chains recognize cytomegalovirus antigens. Specific HLA alleles were associated with over 15,000 TCR beta sequences at a false discovery rate of 0.05 in a later analysis. Presence/absence analyses assumed roughly uniform sequencing depth across donors, an assumption that may not hold. Several of the top co-occurrence clusters appeared to be linked to parvovirus B19, influenza, CMV and Epstein-Barr virus, according to a later analysis. Immune exposure information for the cohort was limited to CMV serostatus. Most TCR sequences were seen in very few donors, while some public TCRs were found in many individuals. The study listed 150 to 200 TCR beta chains as associated with cytomegalovirus. An association between a missense DCLRE1C variant and V-gene and J-gene trimming of TCR beta chains was found in a later genetic analysis and replicated in an independent cohort. In a later analysis, the rate of TCR association differed among HLA loci, with DRB1 alleles having the most associated TCRs and HLA-C alleles having the fewest. A later analysis found that HLA-associated TCR beta chains were more clonally expanded and had lower generation probabilities than equally common non-associated chains. Broadly in line with IMGT annotations, most TCR beta V segments showed up in productive rearrangements about 90% or about 30% of the time in an earlier analysis of 587 of the donors. The classifier was reported to diagnose cytomegalovirus status with high specificity and sensitivity in both the original cohort and the validation cohort. Linkage disequilibrium might explain the correlated functional status among segregating V segments, but an unknown experimental factor could not be excluded. When HLA alleles, especially DR and DQ, strongly co-occurred, attributing TCR associations to individual alleles was difficult. The earlier analysis of some 540 of the donors excluded 15 to 20 rarely observed V segments, including chromosome 9 orphons, because counts were too low. The authors suggested that the approach could potentially be extended to other disease states and immunological phenotypes. A group of highly shared sequence variants was considered likely to be a technical artifact of the sequencing pipeline. A further reported finding was that TCR beta sequences accurately predicted the HLA-A and HLA-B alleles for most subjects in the first cohort. According to a later genetic analysis, donors in an Asian-associated ancestry cluster had fewer N-insertions in productive TCRs than the approximately 710-donor mean.

Library preparation employed the immunoSEQ multiplex PCR assay. For the multiplex PCR, a mixture combining 60 forward primers for TCR Vbeta segments and 13 reverse primers for TCR Jbeta segments was used. A multiplex PCR assay on genomic DNA amplified the CDR3 region of rearranged TCR beta genes. The Illumina HiSeq System was used to sequence the amplified TCR beta libraries as 87-base-pair reads. As for the authors' bioinformatics: A later analysis counted approximately 84 million unique TCR beta chains across the 690 or so repertoires, and some 12 million of these chains were shared by at least two donors. To remove PCR and sequencing errors, raw reads were error-corrected and collapsed into unique sequences using a nearest-neighbor algorithm that merged closely related sequences. CDR3 sequences were aligned to IMGT reference sequences to assign V, D and J gene segments. For a sequence to be retained, at least a six-nucleotide match to both a V gene segment and a J gene segment was required. Rearrangements were classified as productive when the CDR3 lacked stop codons and remained in frame with V and J, and all other rearrangements were classified as non-productive. CDR3 was defined according to IMGT convention as the region running from the second conserved V-encoded cysteine to the conserved J-encoded phenylalanine. In an earlier analysis of more than 550 of the donors, sequences lacking an unambiguous match to a single V gene segment were excluded. An earlier analysis of 500 to 600 of the donors classified V segments as functional when productive rearrangements were above 56.7% and as segregating when the standard deviation between donors was above 5%. A statistical classification framework was developed to diagnose cytomegalovirus status using the catalog of TCR beta chain sequences. In a later analysis, TCR nucleotide sequences were compared against IMGT/GENE-DB human TR gene sequences so that V and J genes could be assigned. In a later analysis, CDR3 sequences and most-parsimonious VDJ recombination scenarios were assigned using the TCRdist pipeline. In a later analysis, each TCR beta chain was defined by its CDR3 amino acid sequence together with its V-gene family, and reads without a unique V-gene family were excluded. To address suspected cross-contamination and a sequencing artifact, a later analysis removed 550 to 750 highly shared, low-generation-probability nucleotide sequences. For each public chain, a later analysis derived a clonal expansion index from normalized ranks of inferred template counts within each repertoire. In a later analysis, generation probabilities were computed using a VDJ recombination model fitted to out-of-frame rearrangements, and the results were checked against IGoR. In a later analysis, TCR-TCR, TCR-HLA and TCR-CMV co-occurrence was scored with hypergeometric tests, and a repertoire-size bias correction was applied to TCR pairs. To estimate false discovery rates, a later analysis permuted the HLA or CMV assignments 20 times. In a later analysis, co-occurring TCRs were grouped with DBSCAN, and TCRdist sequence similarity was added when clustering was performed within HLA-allele-positive subsets. For co-occurrence clustering, repertoires with fewer than 30,000 or more than 120,000 public chains were excluded, along with about five repertoires with anomalous nucleotide sharing. TCRdb provides this immuneACCESS table in a form limited to in-frame rearrangements. Some clones are lacking; in checked studies, under half of them reflect an unresolved V gene, and why the rest are absent is not known. The D gene and trimming were derived from the DNA, and the V and J assignments and clone size from that table. Within this sample are just over 150,000 clones, with around four fifths of them counted one time only. The top ten clones comprise around 2% of the sample.

This clone was counted a few times. Its antigen remains undetermined. No much larger clonotype is one base removed from it; base qualities were not supplied. The CDR3 holds 16 amino acids from the cysteine to the phenylalanine. The CDR3 DNA has 48 bases and is translated from base 1. Via the germline V gene, CDR1 is SQVTM and CDR2 ANQGSEA. Trimming removed 5 bases from V and 0 bases from J, leaving 17 bases between the germline ends. The cohort comprised around 700 healthy bone marrow donors. At the time of sampling, every cohort member was nominally healthy, though immune exposures that went unrecorded were likely present. The donor was CMV seronegative and belonged to the group of under 400 seronegative cohort members. Each donor provided a peripheral blood sample, and peripheral blood mononuclear cells were used for TCR beta sequencing. Genomic DNA was extracted from the blood cell samples with the Qiagen DNeasy Blood Extraction Kit.

The chain uses TRBV29-1 and TRBJ2-1, and the D gene may be TRBD1, 6 bases matching. Input material: PBMCs. The sequence was obtained from a man in his late teens or twenties in good health and CMV-seronegative. CDR3 protein: CSVSPPGVSSYNEQFF. The DNA sequence reads TGCAGCGTTTCCCCACCAGGGGTCAGCTCCTACAATGAGCAGTTCTTC.